Each of the 25 T cell receptor beta chains below was sequenced from the same sample in a study of blood T cells in healthy people across ages. A second about 7 to 11 cycle PCR used barcoded and J-beta primers. TCRdb reprocessed the 5' RACE reads with MiXCR, giving one entry per CDR3 protein. The table has some 1.4 million distinct CDR3 sequences, 42% seen once. Sequencing was carried out using blood. These receptors were taken from a woman between 18 and 29 years old in good health.

This clonotype has more than one count but fewer than ten. The chain is built from TRBV4-1 and TRBJ2-5; D assignment may be TRBD1 or TRBD2 (5 bases each). Trimming shortened V by 0 bases and J by 11 bases, and 16 bases separated the two germline ends. Germline V lookup: CDR1 MGHRA, CDR2 YSYEKL. CDR3 length equals 14 residues. As DNA, the CDR3 is TGCGCCAGCAGCCAAGATCCCGCAGGGTGGGAGCAGTACTTC. Protein product: CASSQDPAGWEQYF.

This clonotype has a handful of counts. The chain carries TRBV7-2 and TRBJ2-3; no definite D call. V lost 4 bases and J lost 1, with 12 bases in between. The CDR3 is made up of 15 amino acids. Germline CDR1 and CDR2: SGHTA and FQGNSA. The CDR3 region is CASSSNILRTDTQYF. Here the CDR3 DNA reads TGTGCCAGCAGCTCCAATATCCTCCGCACAGATACGCAGTATTTT.

The chain couples TRBV7-8 to TRBJ2-4; perhaps TRBD2 as D (6 bases). Germline loops: CDR1 SGHVS, CDR2 FQNEAQ. With 5 bases removed from V and 1 base from J, the gap between germline ends came to 15 bases. This CDR3 is built from 16 residues. CDR3 in amino acids: CASSPDRGTAKNIQYF. As DNA, the CDR3 is TGTGCCAGCAGCCCGGACCGGGGGACGGCCAAAAACATTCAGTACTTC.

The chain carries TRBV28 and TRBJ2-5; a possible D gene is TRBD1 (6 bases). Trimming took off 3 bases at V and 7 bases at J, with 18 bases between the two ends. The CDR3 consists of 15 residues. CDR1 MDHEN and CDR2 SYDVKM come from the germline V gene. CDR3 loop: CASSFSGAGGRTQYF. The CDR3 DNA sequence: TGTGCCAGCAGTTTTTCAGGGGCGGGTGGACGGACCCAGTACTTC.

This clonotype has ten or more counts. The chain employs TRBV12-3 or TRBV12-4 and TRBJ1-2; D gene ambiguous. This CDR3 spans 11 amino acids. Trimming pared 5 bases from V and 8 bases from J, leaving 9 bases between. The CDR3 DNA is TGTGCCAGCAGTCCATCCCTAGGCTACACCTTC. The encoded protein is CASSPSLGYTF.

This clonotype was recorded once. The chain employs TRBV5-1 and TRBJ2-3, with D perhaps matching TRBD1 (6 bases). Germline CDR1 is SGHRS and CDR2 is YFSETQ. Trimming pared 5 bases from V and 11 bases from J, leaving 15 bases between. The length of the CDR3 is 12 residues. CDR3: CASRTEGGWQYF. DNA of the CDR3: TGCGCCAGCAGAACGGAAGGGGGTTGGCAGTATTTT. Complete variable domain (other parts from reference TRBV5-1 and TRBJ2-3): KAGVTQTPRYLIKTRGQQVTLSCSPISGHRSVSWYQQTPGQGLQFLFEYFSETQRNKGNFPGRFSGRQFSNSRSEMNVSTLELGDSALYLCASRTEGGWQYFGPGTRLTVL.

V gene TRBV21-1 combines with J gene TRBJ2-7; the D call of TRBD1 is as the table states it, not checked on the DNA. TRBV21-1 has pseudogene status. CDR3 size: 15 residues. CDR3 sequence reads: CASSIQDRGWYEQYF. As DNA, the CDR3 is TGTGCCAGCAGCATACAGGACAGGGGATGGTACGAGCAGTACTTC.

The chain links TRBV20-1 to TRBJ1-1, with D possibly being TRBD1 (5 bases). Germline CDR1 DFQATT, CDR2 SNEGSKA (reference sequence). The germline V and J ends were trimmed by 6 bases and 5 bases, with 19 bases remaining between them. This CDR3 comprises 14 residues. The CDR3 is CSAPMWDQRTEAFF. In DNA form, the CDR3 reads TGCAGTGCCCCCATGTGGGACCAGAGGACTGAAGCTTTCTTT.

The V and J genes are TRBV12-3 or TRBV12-4 and TRBJ2-1, with 11 nucleotides matching TRBD2. V shed 8 bases, J shed 4 bases, and the junction held 4 bases outside the gene matches. This CDR3 spans 14 amino acids. The CDR3 DNA is TGTGCCAGCGCCAGACTAGCGGGGTACAATGAGCAGTTCTTC. It yields the protein CASARLAGYNEQFF.

The sample holds a few counts of this clonotype. The CDR3 bases are TGTGCCAGCGGCCCACCCCATACGCAGTATTTT. Translating it yields CASGPPHTQYF. V usage is TRBV2 and J usage is TRBJ2-3, with D unresolved. V gave up 8 bases and J gave up 7 bases, with 10 bases separating them. From germline, CDR1 is SNHLY and CDR2 FYNNEI. The CDR3 totals 11 residues.

This chain links TRBV5-1 with TRBJ2-1, with D possibly TRBD1 on 6 matching bases. Germline CDR1 SGHRS, CDR2 YFSETQ. This CDR3 has 14 amino acids. Trimming shortened V by 4 bases and J by 9 bases, and 17 bases separated the two germline ends. The CDR3 sequence is CASSPTTGPGEQFF. CDR3 coding DNA: TGCGCCAGCAGCCCTACGACAGGTCCGGGTGAGCAGTTCTTC. Supplemented by reference TRBV5-1 and TRBJ2-1, the full variable domain reads KAGVTQTPRYLIKTRGQQVTLSCSPISGHRSVSWYQQTPGQGLQFLFEYFSETQRNKGNFPGRFSGRQFSNSRSEMNVSTLELGDSALYLCASSPTTGPGEQFFGPGTRLTVL.

The chain combines TRBV20-1 with TRBJ1-2; maybe TRBD1 (5 bases). The CDR3 has 14 amino acids. Germline V gene sequence: CDR1 DFQATT, CDR2 SNEGSKA (reference sequence). V was pared by 1 base and J by 2 bases, with 11 bases between. CDR3 in amino acids: CSARGGTGNYGYTF. The CDR3 DNA follows: TGCAGTGCTAGAGGAGGGACTGGGAACTATGGCTACACCTTC.

As to this clonotype: One base away lies a much larger clone, so this may be a sequencing read error. The chain uses TRBV12-3 or TRBV12-4 and TRBJ2-1, with D maybe TRBD1 (6 bases). The DNA end lines up better with TRBJ2-7; the J call may be wrong. The CDR3 consists of 15 residues. The CDR3: CASSGSGQFYNEQYF. CDR3 nucleotide sequence: TGTGCCAGCAGTGGTTCCGGACAGTTCTACAATGAGCAGTACTTC.

The chain has TRBV7-9 and TRBJ2-5, with D possibly TRBD2 on 5 matching bases. V dropped 3 bases and J dropped 5 bases, with 16 bases sitting between them. Germline CDR1 is SEHNR and CDR2 is FQNEAQ (reference sequence). This CDR3 has 15 residues. CDR3 nucleotide sequence: TGTGCCAGCAGCTTCGGACTTCCGACTACCGAGACCCAGTACTTC. This sequence encodes CASSFGLPTTETQYF. Looking up the rest from reference TRBV7-9 and TRBJ2-5 gives the full variable domain: DTGVSQNPRHKITKRGQNVTFRCDPISEHNRLYWYRQTLGQGPEFLTYFQNEAQLEKSRLLSDRFSAERPKGSFSTLEIQRTEQGDSAMYLCASSFGLPTTETQYFGPGTRLLVL.

V gene TRBV6-5 combines with J gene TRBJ2-1; no clear D. Germline V gene sequence: CDR1 MNHEY, CDR2 SVGAGI. V lost 4 bases, J lost 9 bases, and 10 bases lay in between. This CDR3 has 12 amino acids. This CDR3 is CASSSRSVEQFF. CDR3 in DNA: TGTGCCAGCAGTTCCCGATCGGTTGAGCAGTTCTTC.

The chain employs TRBV7-9 and TRBJ2-5; D possibly corresponds to TRBD1 (5 bases). The CDR3 runs to 13 residues. The germline CDR1 and CDR2 sequences are SEHNR and FQNEAQ (reference sequence). Trimming removed 5 bases from V and 11 bases from J, with 18 bases in between. CDR3 coding DNA: TGTGCCAGCAGCGAGCAGGGTTCTCTTGAGCAGTACTTC. It encodes CASSEQGSLEQYF.

There are a few counts of this clonotype. The V gene is TRBV12-3 or TRBV12-4, the J gene TRBJ2-6; 8 bases line up with TRBD1. J was trimmed by 0 bases and V by 5 bases; bases with no gene match: 9. This CDR3 region has 18 residues. CDR3 sequence (DNA): TGTGCCAGCAGTATCCAGGGGGCCCGAAGCTCTGGGGCCAACGTCCTGACTTTC. Protein: CASSIQGARSSGANVLTF.

The rearrangement uses TRBV12-3 or TRBV12-4 and TRBJ1-5; D is undetermined. V was clipped by 3 bases and J by 5 bases, with 17 bases between them. The CDR3 consists of 16 residues. CDR3 in DNA: TGTGCCAGCAGTTTTAGGTCGATTGAACGCGATCAGCCCCAGCATTTT. Protein sequence: CASSFRSIERDQPQHF.

In the case of this clonotype: One junction end does not reproduce the germline sequence, and a read error may be involved. The CDR3 reads CASSQEPGGGTDTQYF. For the CDR3, the DNA is TGCGCCAGCAGCCAAGAACCCGGGGGGGGCACAGATACACAGTATTTT. This chain connects TRBV4-1 to TRBJ2-3; 8 nucleotides match TRBD2. The germline V gene has CDR1 MGHRA and CDR2 YSYEKL. This CDR3 comprises 16 residues.

The chain uses TRBV7-6 and TRBJ1-6; D is undetermined. V lost 0 bases to trimming and J lost 7 bases, with 25 bases between them. The germline V gene has CDR1 SGHVS and CDR2 FNYEAQ. This CDR3 comprises 20 residues. CDR3 amino acids: CASSLAPKAGRNNLNSPLHF. In DNA, the CDR3 is TGTGCCAGCAGCTTAGCCCCAAAGGCGGGCAGAAATAACTTGAATTCACCCCTCCACTTT. Full variable domain (outside the CDR3, taken from reference TRBV7-6 and TRBJ1-6): GAGVSQSPRYKVTKRGQDVALRCDPISGHVSLYWYRQALGQGPEFLTYFNYEAQQDKSGLPNDRFSAERPEGSISTLTIQRTEQRDSAMYRCASSLAPKAGRNNLNSPLHFGNGTRLTVT.

Only a few counts were recorded for this clonotype. J is TRBJ2-2 and V is TRBV4-2, with TRBD1 matching over 8 bases. V shed 0 bases and J 3 bases; nucleotides not matched to a gene: 6. Looked up from germline, CDR1 is LGHNA and CDR2 is YNFKEQ. The CDR3 is 17 residues long. Written as DNA, the CDR3 is TGTGCCAGCAGCCAAGATCCGGACAGGGTATACACCGGGGAGCTGTTTTTT. This translates into CASSQDPDRVYTGELFF.

This clonotype has only a few counts. The chain carries TRBV7-2 and TRBJ2-5; TRBD2 matches at 13 bases. The CDR3 spans 18 residues. Trimming removed 4 bases from V and 10 bases from J; junction bases left unmatched: 18. From germline, CDR1 is SGHTA and CDR2 FQGNSA. CDR3 amino acids: CASSSKHRLAGGPRSQYF. The CDR3, as DNA: TGTGCCAGCAGCTCCAAACACAGACTAGCGGGAGGCCCACGTAGCCAGTACTTC.

On this clonotype: Sequence at one end of the junction differs from germline and may be a read error. J is TRBJ2-3 and V is TRBV11-2, with 8 bases lining up with TRBD2. The CDR3 spans 15 residues. The germline gives CDR1 SGHAT, CDR2 FQNNGV. Here the CDR3 reads CANSHTSGGADTQYF. The DNA for the CDR3 is TGTGCCAACAGCCATACTAGCGGCGGGGCAGATACGCAGTATTTT.

The CDR3 sequence is CASMVQGTGYEQYF. The DNA for the CDR3 is TGTGCCAGCATGGTCCAGGGAACCGGATACGAGCAGTACTTC. J is TRBJ2-7 and V is TRBV6-1, with D possibly being TRBD1 (5 bases). The germline V gene has CDR1 MNHNS and CDR2 SASEGT. The CDR3 runs to 14 residues. V was pared by 7 bases and J by 4 bases, with 17 bases between.

This rearrangement joins TRBV5-1 to TRBJ2-6, with D tentatively TRBD1 (6 bases). V was clipped by 4 bases and J by 12 bases, with 17 bases between them. Germline V gene sequence: CDR1 SGHRS, CDR2 YFSETQ. There are 14 residues in the CDR3. The CDR3: CASSMNREPPVLTF. The CDR3 DNA is TGCGCCAGCAGCATGAACAGGGAACCGCCCGTCCTGACTTTC. Filled out from reference TRBV5-1 and TRBJ2-6, the complete variable domain reads KAGVTQTPRYLIKTRGQQVTLSCSPISGHRSVSWYQQTPGQGLQFLFEYFSETQRNKGNFPGRFSGRQFSNSRSEMNVSTLELGDSALYLCASSMNREPPVLTFGAGSRLTVL.